This T cell receptor beta chain was identified in a study of T cells in Graves' hyperthyroidism and ophthalmopathy. The TCR beta CDR3 regions underwent amplification using RNA transcripts as the source. The primer set for the first-round RT-PCR of the TCR CDR3 was HTBI. In TCRdb, the multiplex PCR reads were re-called with MiXCR into one record per CDR3 protein. Counted here are hundreds of thousands of distinct CDR3 sequences, approximately 14% occurring once; the ten biggest clones make up 11% to 15%. Study-wide results and limits: The blood repertoire included most of the expanded thyroid clonotypes above 0.001.

Germline trimming cut 4 bases from V and 0 bases from J; bases unmatched to any gene: 13. Germline V CDR1 and CDR2: KGHDR, SFDVKD. The CDR3 loop spans 20 amino acids. Worth noting for this clonotype: The antigen is not known.

For Graves' hyperthyroidism to be stable, ophthalmopathy could not progress within 18 months. A 10 ml volume of fresh peripheral blood provided the PBMCs. The origin of this receptor is a woman in her late teens or twenties with Graves' hyperthyroidism. The chain joins TRBV24-1 to TRBJ2-6; 8 nucleotides agree with TRBD1. Material for sequencing was blood. The CDR3 DNA reads TGTGCCACCAGTGAGATGCAGGGGGCGATTCCGCCCTCTGGGGCCAACGTCCTGACTTTC. Translating it yields CATSEMQGAIPPSGANVLTF.